The 29 T cell receptor beta chains given below trace back to one sample, sequenced in a study of blood T cell repertoires in COVID-19. Produced via immunoSEQ multiplex PCR; TCRdb's table is partial and in-frame only. Of 200,000 to 300,000 clones in the sample, 75% to 90% were seen once. Specimen: peripheral blood. Receptors were obtained from a man aged 25-45 years with active or convalescent COVID-19.

The V and J genes are TRBV19 and TRBJ2-6; 8 nucleotides line up with TRBD2. The length of the CDR3 is 16 residues. The germline V gene has CDR1 LNHDA and CDR2 SQIVND (reference sequence). The J segment lost 3 bases and the V segment lost 5 bases, leaving 6 bases of the junction unmatched. The CDR3 sequence is CASSAGGVRGANVLTF. DNA for the CDR3: TGTGCCAGTAGTGCGGGGGGCGTACGTGGGGCCAACGTCCTGACTTTC.

Worth noting for this clone: Additional DNA sequences in this sample encode the identical CDR3. This chain connects TRBV4-1 to TRBJ2-5; D is unresolved. V was pared by 1 base and J by 5 bases, with 8 bases between. Per germline, CDR1 MGHRA and CDR2 YSYEKL. This CDR3 is 13 amino acids long. This chain's CDR3 is CASSQVLLETQYF. CDR3 bases: TGCGCCAGCAGCCAAGTTTTACTGGAGACCCAGTACTTC.

J is TRBJ1-1 and V is TRBV6-5; D call uncertain. The CDR3 has 14 residues. The germline gives CDR1 MNHEY, CDR2 SVGAGI. V gave up 6 bases and J gave up 0 bases, with 11 bases separating them. CDR3 region: CASSPTVMNTEAFF. CDR3 DNA: TGTGCCAGCAGCCCCACAGTTATGAACACTGAAGCTTTCTTT.

The V call is TRBV6-1, the J call TRBJ2-7, with 8 bases identical to TRBD1. The CDR3 runs 13 residues. V lost 2 bases to trimming and J lost 5 bases; unmatched junction nucleotides: 2. The V gene's germline CDR1 is MNHNS and CDR2 SASEGT. The CDR3 coding sequence is TGTGCCAGCAGTGAAACAGGGGGGCACGAGCAGTACTTC. This gives the protein CASSETGGHEQYF.

J is TRBJ1-1 and V is TRBV7-9; D is perhaps TRBD1 (5 bases). The CDR3 is made up of 13 amino acids. Germline V lookup: CDR1 SEHNR, CDR2 FQNEAQ (reference sequence). Trimming cost V 2 bases and J 7 bases, with 11 bases left between them. The CDR3 nucleotides read TGTGCCAGCAGCTTATCACAGGTAAATGAAGCTTTCTTT. Protein product: CASSLSQVNEAFF.

The rearrangement uses TRBV5-4 and TRBJ2-7; 10 bases map to TRBD1. V lost 3 bases, J lost 5 bases, and 5 bases stayed unmatched. There are 14 residues in the CDR3. In germline, CDR1 is SGHNT, CDR2 YYREEE (reference sequence). As DNA, the CDR3 is TGTGCCAGCAGCTCGCCGGGACAGGGGCACGAGCAGTACTTC. Residues: CASSSPGQGHEQYF.

The V and J genes are TRBV7-8 and TRBJ2-2; TRBD1 aligns across 8 bases. The CDR3 runs 16 residues. V was pared by 5 bases and J by 1 base, with 6 bases of the junction left unmatched. CDR1 is SGHVS and CDR2 is FQNEAQ in the germline V gene. CDR3 loop: CASSQPGTGNTGELFF. Here the CDR3 DNA reads TGTGCCAGCAGCCAGCCCGGGACAGGGAACACCGGGGAGCTGTTTTTT.

This clone has a single count. The V and J genes are TRBV2 and TRBJ2-7; 8 positions match TRBD1. Trimming at V came to 6 bases and at J to 4 bases, leaving 11 bases not matched to a gene. Looked up from germline, CDR1 is SNHLY and CDR2 is FYNNEI. CDR3 size: 15 residues. The CDR3 sequence: CASSHRTGSDYEQYF. The CDR3 DNA sequence: TGTGCCAGCAGCCACCGGACAGGGTCGGATTACGAGCAGTACTTC. Full variable domain (outside the CDR3, taken from reference TRBV2 and TRBJ2-7): EPEVTQTPSHQVTQMGQEVILRCVPISNHLYFYWYRQILGQKVEFLVSFYNNEISEKSEIFDDQFSVERPDGSNFTLKIRSTKLEDSAMYFCASSHRTGSDYEQYFGPGTRLTVT.

The chain links TRBV19 to TRBJ1-4; no definite D call. V lost 6 bases and J 4 bases, leaving 9 bases between the germline ends. Per the germline V gene, CDR1 is LNHDA and CDR2 is SQIVND (reference sequence). This CDR3 contains 13 residues. The CDR3 region is CASSQDFNEKLFF. CDR3 in DNA: TGTGCCAGTAGCCAGGATTTTAATGAAAAACTGTTTTTT.

The table lists this clone with a count of one. The chain is built from TRBV11-2 and TRBJ1-1, with D unclear. The V gene lost 3 bases and the J gene lost 0 bases, with 8 bases spanning the gap. The CDR3 consists of 14 residues. Germline V gene lookup returns CDR1 SGHAT and CDR2 FQNNGV. CDR3 loop: CASSLGGVNTEAFF. In DNA, the CDR3 is TGTGCCAGCAGCTTGGGCGGGGTGAACACTGAAGCTTTCTTT.

The V and J genes are TRBV3-1 (or the pseudogene TRBV3-2) and TRBJ1-1; the D is unclear. The CDR3 has 12 residues. The germline V gene has CDR1 LGHDT and CDR2 YNNKEL (reference sequence). Between the trimmed V and J ends, which lost 4 bases and 6 bases, there was a span of 9 bases. The CDR3 DNA sequence: TGTGCCAGCAGCCCCCAAGGAGCTGAAGCTTTCTTT. Translated, it gives CASSPQGAEAFF.

The rearrangement links TRBV12-3 or TRBV12-4 to TRBJ1-5; D ambiguous. Trimming took 6 bases from V and 0 from J, leaving 6 bases between them. The CDR3 runs to 13 residues. The CDR3 protein is CASSQSSNQPQHF. The CDR3 DNA reads as TGTGCCAGCAGCCAGTCTAGCAATCAGCCCCAGCATTTT.

The V call is TRBV2, the J call TRBJ2-3, with TRBD2 identical over 8 bases. Germline V gives CDR1 SNHLY, CDR2 FYNNEI. J lost 4 bases, V lost 6 bases, and 15 bases had no gene match. The CDR3 runs 17 residues. CDR3 coding DNA: TGTGCCAGCAGACCCCTCCGGGGGGGGCCTTTGCCAGATACGCAGTATTTT. Protein: CASRPLRGGPLPDTQYF.

The rearrangement uses TRBV5-4 and TRBJ1-1; D not certain. The V end lost 0 bases, the J end lost 3 bases, and 9 bases lay between the germline ends. Germline CDR1 is SGHNT and CDR2 is YYREEE (reference sequence). This CDR3 region has 14 residues. The CDR3 reads CASSLAEGYTEAFF. DNA for the CDR3: TGTGCCAGCAGCTTGGCAGAGGGTTACACTGAAGCTTTCTTT.

This chain uses TRBV7-9 with TRBJ1-3, with a tentative D call TRBD1 (6 bases). Per germline, CDR1 SEHNR and CDR2 FQNEAQ (reference sequence). The CDR3 length is 17 residues. V shed 0 bases and J shed 1 base, with 13 bases lying between them. The CDR3 coding sequence is TGTGCCAGCAGCTTAGCGTGGGACACAAGATCTGGAAACACCATATATTTT. Residues: CASSLAWDTRSGNTIYF.

The chain recombines TRBV2 with TRBJ2-3; TRBD2 might be the D (5 bases). The CDR3 consists of 14 residues. Trimming stripped 2 bases from V and 12 bases from J, with 18 bases between. CDR1 is SNHLY, CDR2 FYNNEI, per germline. The CDR3, as DNA: TGTGCCAGCAGTGAATCCGGACTCGCTATCTCACAGTATTTT. Translating it yields CASSESGLAISQYF.

The chain carries TRBV5-6 and TRBJ2-2, with no clear D. This CDR3 has 12 residues. Looked up from germline, CDR1 is SGHDT and CDR2 is YYEEEE. The V end was cut by 3 bases, the J end by 8 bases, with 8 bases between. CDR3 loop: CASSWAPGELFF. The CDR3 nucleotides are TGTGCCAGCAGCTGGGCCCCAGGGGAGCTGTTTTTT.

The genes are TRBV19 and TRBJ2-6; D is unresolved. Trimming cost V 0 bases and J 4 bases, with 4 bases left between them. CDR1 and CDR2 (germline): LNHDA, SQIVND (reference sequence). This CDR3 comprises 14 residues. CDR3 in amino acids: CASSIDAGANVLTF. The CDR3 bases are TGTGCCAGTAGTATAGACGCGGGGGCCAACGTCCTGACTTTC.

The chain combines TRBV27 with TRBJ2-1; D is perhaps TRBD1 (5 bases). V lost 3 bases and J lost 6, with 9 bases in between. Germline-derived CDR1 and CDR2 are MNHEY and SMNVEV (reference sequence). This CDR3 region has 13 residues. CDR3 nucleotide sequence: TGTGCCAGCAGTTTGGGGCCTTTCAATGAGCAGTTCTTC. It codes for CASSLGPFNEQFF.

This chain joins TRBV7-8 and TRBJ1-5; no clear D. The CDR3 loop spans 14 amino acids. Trimming removed 5 bases at V and 9 bases at J, with 17 bases between. Germline lookup yields CDR1 SGHVS and CDR2 FQNEAQ. CDR3 in DNA: TGTGCCAGCAGCCCGGGAAATCATCCAGGGCCCCAGCATTTT. Translated: CASSPGNHPGPQHF.

The chain joins TRBV6-6 to TRBJ2-1; the match to TRBD2 covers 7 bases. The CDR3 spans 16 residues. Germline assignment: CDR1 MNHNY and CDR2 SVGAGI (reference sequence). Trimming took 0 bases from V and 2 from J; bases not matched to a gene: 4. This chain's CDR3 is CASSYSPSGTYNEQFF. The CDR3 DNA sequence: TGTGCCAGCAGTTACTCGCCTAGCGGAACCTACAATGAGCAGTTCTTC.

The sample holds one count of this clone. The chain joins TRBV5-1 to TRBJ1-2; 11 nucleotides match TRBD1. The V gene's germline CDR1 is SGHRS and CDR2 YFSETQ. V was pared by 4 bases and J by 6 bases, with 8 bases of the junction left unmatched. This CDR3 contains 15 residues. The CDR3 sequence is CASSLRTGGVDGYTF. In DNA form, the CDR3 reads TGCGCCAGCAGCCTACGGACAGGGGGCGTCGATGGCTACACCTTC.

The chain joins TRBV7-9 to TRBJ2-7, with 9 bases matching TRBD1. Germline V gene data show CDR1 as SEHNR and CDR2 as FQNEAQ (reference sequence). The CDR3 loop spans 15 amino acids. Germline trimming cut 5 bases from V and 3 bases from J; bases unmatched to any gene: 8. The CDR3, as DNA: TGTGCCAGCAGCGGGGGACAGGGACTCTTCTACGAGCAGTACTTC. This encodes CASSGGQGLFYEQYF.

The V and J genes are TRBV6-1 and TRBJ2-5; 7 positions match TRBD1. Germline values: CDR1 MNHNS, CDR2 SASEGT. This CDR3 has 15 amino acids. J lost 2 bases, V lost 2 bases, and 5 bases had no gene match. CDR3 DNA: TGTGCCAGCAGTGAACTGGGACAGCCACAAGAGACCCAGTACTTC. Translating gives CASSELGQPQETQYF.

The chain links TRBV15 to TRBJ1-2; tentative D call: TRBD1 (6 bases). This CDR3 has 15 amino acids. Germline-derived CDR1 and CDR2 are LNHNV and YYDKDF (reference sequence). The V end was cut by 8 bases, the J end by 1 base, with 17 bases between. DNA for the CDR3: TGTGCCACCGGCCGGGGAAGGGGGGGTAACTATGGCTACACCTTC. Its translation is CATGRGRGGNYGYTF.

V usage is TRBV13 and J usage is TRBJ1-5; no definite D call. The CDR3 covers 14 residues. V was trimmed by 0 bases and J by 4 bases, leaving 7 bases between them. The germline V gene encodes CDR1 PRHDT and CDR2 FYEKMQ (reference sequence). The CDR3 DNA sequence: TGTGCCAGCAGCTTAGGGCCGGTAAATCAGCCCCAGCATTTT. As protein: CASSLGPVNQPQHF.

This rearrangement joins TRBV11-2 to TRBJ2-3; D gene uncertain. The CDR3 totals 15 residues. V shed 5 bases and J shed 0 bases, with 12 bases lying between them. CDR1 is SGHAT and CDR2 is FQNNGV in the germline V gene. Written as DNA, the CDR3 is TGTGCCAGCAGCACAAGATTACCCAGCACAGATACGCAGTATTTT. Protein: CASSTRLPSTDTQYF.

The chain carries TRBV11-3 and TRBJ2-1, with D possibly being TRBD1 (5 bases). V lost 1 base to trimming and J lost 3 bases, with 10 bases between them. There are 15 residues in the CDR3. Germline V lookup: CDR1 SGHNT, CDR2 YENEEA. The CDR3 bases are TGTGCCAGCAGCTTAGGTCAGGGCAGCTACAATGAGCAGTTCTTC. Its protein is CASSLGQGSYNEQFF.

The genes are TRBV24-1 and TRBJ2-1; 7 nucleotides match TRBD2. The CDR3 extends over 15 amino acids. The ends lost 6 bases at V and 2 bases at J; junction bases unmatched: 6. CDR1 KGHDR and CDR2 SFDVKD come from the germline V gene. The CDR3 sequence is CATSQASGTYNEQFF. Here the CDR3 DNA reads TGTGCCACCAGTCAGGCTAGCGGCACCTACAATGAGCAGTTCTTC.